The source of this T cell receptor (beta chain) is a study of CXCR3-negative and CXCR3-positive naive CD8 T cells. This CDR3 is 17 amino acids long. TRB cDNA was prepared as libraries by UMI-labeled 5' RACE. TCRdb re-analyzed the 5' RACE reads; it lists each CDR3 protein once, without DNA. Recorded for this sample: 120,000 to 150,000 distinct CDR3 sequences. Overall study findings and caveats: A higher hydrophobicity marked the TRB CDR3s of CXCR3-positive naive cells versus CXCR3-negative naive cells.

Concerning this clonotype itself: The antigen remains undetermined.

The source of this sequence is a human donor in good health. Some clones in this sample may be carry-over from other donors' samples. This chain connects TRBV12-3 or TRBV12-4 to TRBJ2-1; TCRdb indicates TRBD2, and absent DNA this call remains unverified. The sequenced sample was naive CXCR3+ CD8+ T cells from blood. Subset noted: CD45RO-CCR7+CD27+CD95- naive CD8+ T cells expressing CXCR3 (TNR3+). The CDR3 spells CASSLSFGLARYNEQFF.